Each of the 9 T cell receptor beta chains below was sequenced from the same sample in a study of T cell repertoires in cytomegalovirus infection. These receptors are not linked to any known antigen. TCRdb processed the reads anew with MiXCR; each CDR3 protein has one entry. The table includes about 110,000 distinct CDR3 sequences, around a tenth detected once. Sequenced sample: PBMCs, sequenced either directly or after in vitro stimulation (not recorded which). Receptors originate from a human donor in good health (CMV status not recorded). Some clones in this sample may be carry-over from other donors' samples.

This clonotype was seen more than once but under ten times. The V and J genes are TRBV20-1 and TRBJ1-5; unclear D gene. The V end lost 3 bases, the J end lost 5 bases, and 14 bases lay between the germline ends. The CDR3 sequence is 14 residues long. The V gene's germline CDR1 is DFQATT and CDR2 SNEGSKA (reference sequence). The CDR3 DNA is TGCAGTGCTAGGGAGGGCGAACGGGATCAGCCCCAGCATTTT. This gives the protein CSAREGERDQPQHF.

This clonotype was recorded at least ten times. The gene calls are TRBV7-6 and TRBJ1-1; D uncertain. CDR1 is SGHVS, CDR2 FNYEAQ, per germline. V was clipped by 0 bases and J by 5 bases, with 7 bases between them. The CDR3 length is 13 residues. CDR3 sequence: CASSLAERTEAFF. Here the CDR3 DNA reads TGTGCCAGCAGCTTAGCGGAGAGGACTGAAGCTTTCTTT.

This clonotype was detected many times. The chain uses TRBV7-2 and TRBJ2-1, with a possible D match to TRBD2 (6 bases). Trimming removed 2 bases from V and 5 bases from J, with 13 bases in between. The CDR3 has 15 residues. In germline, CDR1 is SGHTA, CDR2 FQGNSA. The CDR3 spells CASSLWGEVHNEQFF. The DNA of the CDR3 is TGTGCCAGCAGCTTATGGGGGGAGGTCCACAATGAGCAGTTCTTC.

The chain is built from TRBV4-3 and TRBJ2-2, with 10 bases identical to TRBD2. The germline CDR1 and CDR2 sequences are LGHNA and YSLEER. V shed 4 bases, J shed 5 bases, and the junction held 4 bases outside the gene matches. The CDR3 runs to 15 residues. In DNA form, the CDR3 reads TGCGCCAGCAGCCCGACTAGCGGGTTGACCGGGGAGCTGTTTTTT. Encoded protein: CASSPTSGLTGELFF.

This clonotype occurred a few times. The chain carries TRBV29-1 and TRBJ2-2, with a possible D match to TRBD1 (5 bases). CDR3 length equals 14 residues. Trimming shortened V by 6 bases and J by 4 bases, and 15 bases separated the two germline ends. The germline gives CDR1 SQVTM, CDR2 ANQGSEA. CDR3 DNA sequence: TGCAGCGTGACCCTGACAGCGATCACCGGGGAGCTGTTTTTT. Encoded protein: CSVTLTAITGELFF.

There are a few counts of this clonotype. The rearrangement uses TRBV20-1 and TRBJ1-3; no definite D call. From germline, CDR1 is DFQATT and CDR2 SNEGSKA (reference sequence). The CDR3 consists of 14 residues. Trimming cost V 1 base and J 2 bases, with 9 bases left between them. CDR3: CSARAEYPGNTIYF. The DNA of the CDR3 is TGCAGTGCTAGAGCAGAGTACCCTGGAAACACCATATATTTT.

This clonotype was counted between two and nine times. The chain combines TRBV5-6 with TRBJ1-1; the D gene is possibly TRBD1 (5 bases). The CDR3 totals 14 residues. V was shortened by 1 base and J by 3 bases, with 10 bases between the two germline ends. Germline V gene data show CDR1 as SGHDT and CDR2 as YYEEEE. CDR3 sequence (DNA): TGTGCCAGCAGCTTGCAGGGAAGGTACACTGAAGCTTTCTTT. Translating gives CASSLQGRYTEAFF. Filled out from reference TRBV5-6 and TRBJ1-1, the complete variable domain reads DAGVTQSPTHLIKTRGQQVTLRCSPKSGHDTVSWYQQALGQGPQFIFQYYEEEERQRGNFPDRFSGHQFPNYSSELNVNALLLGDSALYLCASSLQGRYTEAFFGQGTRLTVV.

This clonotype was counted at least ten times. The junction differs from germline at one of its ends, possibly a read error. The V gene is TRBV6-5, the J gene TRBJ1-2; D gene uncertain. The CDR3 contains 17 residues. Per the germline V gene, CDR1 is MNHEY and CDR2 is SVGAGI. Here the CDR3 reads CASSYQPIVALSRSVSF. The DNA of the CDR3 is TGTGCCAGCAGTTATCAGCCCATCGTAGCGCTGTCGAGATCGGTCTCCTTC.

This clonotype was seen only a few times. Here the CDR3 DNA reads TGCAGCGCCCTCGGGACTCTGTACAATGAGCAGTTCTTC. Amino acids: CSALGTLYNEQFF. The chain employs TRBV29-1 and TRBJ2-1, with D maybe TRBD2 (6 bases). The V end was cut by 7 bases, the J end by 4 bases, with 14 bases between. CDR1 SQVTM and CDR2 ANQGSEA come from the germline V gene. The CDR3 has 13 residues.